This TCR beta chain stems from a study of low-dose radiotherapy and immunotherapy resistance in tumors. Gene-specific TRAV and TRBV primers were used for first-strand cDNA, covering alpha and beta chains. A constant-region primer paired with the V-primer adapter amplified TCRs over about 19 PCR cycles. TCRdb analysed the reads with MiXCR anew, one entry per CDR3 protein. The table lists about 15,000 distinct CDR3 sequences, roughly 52% of them singletons. The length of the CDR3 is 14 residues. Trimming pared 4 bases from V and 5 bases from J, leaving 15 bases between. Germline V gene lookup returns CDR1 SNHLY and CDR2 FYNNEI.

This sequence was found in a human donor with advanced metastatic prostate, ovarian, gallbladder or colorectal cancer (not recorded which). This table probably holds off-target reads from a library built for another chain. The genes are TRBV2 and TRBJ2-7; D assignment may be TRBD1 or TRBD2 (5 bases each). The CDR3 sequence: CASSGGVGRHEQYF. CDR3 in DNA: TGTGCCAGCAGTGGAGGGGTAGGTCGCCACGAGCAGTACTTC.